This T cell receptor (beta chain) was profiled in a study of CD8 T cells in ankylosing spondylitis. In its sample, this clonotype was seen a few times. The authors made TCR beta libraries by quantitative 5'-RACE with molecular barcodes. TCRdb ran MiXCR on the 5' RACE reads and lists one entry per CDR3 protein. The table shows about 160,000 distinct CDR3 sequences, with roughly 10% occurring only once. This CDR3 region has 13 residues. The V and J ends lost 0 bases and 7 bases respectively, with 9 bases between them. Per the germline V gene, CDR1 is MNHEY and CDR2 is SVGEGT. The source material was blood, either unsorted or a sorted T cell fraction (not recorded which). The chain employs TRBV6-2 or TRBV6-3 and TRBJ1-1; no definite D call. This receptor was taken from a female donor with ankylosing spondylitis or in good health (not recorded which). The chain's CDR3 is CASSYSTGGEAFF. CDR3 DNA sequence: TGTGCCAGCAGTTACTCGACGGGAGGTGAAGCTTTCTTT.